One T cell receptor (beta chain) is described in this entry. This receptor's antigen is unknown. Per-base quality was not reported, and no clone a single base away is much larger than it. From the cysteine up to the phenylalanine, the CDR3 has a length of 13 residues. CDR3 DNA is the only sequence kept; it has 39 bases, read in frame from the first base. As encoded in the germline V gene (reference sequence), CDR1 is SEHNR while CDR2 is FQNEAQ. At the junction V is shortened by 5 bases and J by 2 bases, with 9 bases in between. The trial excluded patients who had a history of autoimmune disease or who were on systemic immunosuppression. Peripheral blood for TCR sequencing was collected from all dose cohorts at baseline, on cycle 4 day 1, and on cycle 7 day 1. The samples were taken from a phase I, first-in-human, multicenter, open-label dose-escalation trial of ivuxolimab. Adults with locally advanced or metastatic head and neck squamous cell, hepatocellular, melanoma or renal cell carcinoma were enrolled in the trial. Before TCR sequencing, CD4+ T cells and CD8+ T cells from peripheral blood were sorted into separate populations.

The sample originates from a study of OX40 agonist ivuxolimab in advanced cancers. For the study in its entirety: Ivuxolimab, which targeted the costimulatory receptor OX40 (CD134), was an agonistic, fully human IgG2 monoclonal antibody. Intravenous ivuxolimab was administered to patients every 2 weeks at six dose levels: 0.01, 0.1, 0.3, 1.5, 3 and 10 mg/kg. Of the roughly 53 patients in dose escalation, some 20 had hepatocellular carcinoma, some 15 had melanoma, 9 had renal cell carcinoma and 9 had head and neck cancer. In the dose-escalation cohort, roughly 82% of patients were male, and the mean age was roughly 60 years with a range of roughly 20 to 85. Prior anti-PD-1, anti-PD-L1 or anti-CTLA-4 therapy was permitted, and approximately 42% of dose-escalation patients had received checkpoint inhibitors. Partial responses occurred in three dose-escalation patients: two with cutaneous melanoma and one with hepatocellular carcinoma. The purpose of peripheral TCRbeta sequencing was to test whether ivuxolimab changed TCR sequence diversity and led to clonal T-cell expansion. The paper covers the monotherapy dose-escalation part of the phase I ivuxolimab trial, which included N of about 56 patients. General study outcomes and caveats: Clonal expansion of both CD4+ and CD8+ blood T cells was observed from baseline to week 6 at doses 0.1 to 3.0 mg/kg. In the 0.1-3.0 mg/kg groups, partial responders had among the lowest normalized peripheral clonal expansion, particularly in CD8+ T cells. The antigen specificity of the peripheral T cells that underwent clonal expansion was not determined. Low levels of normalized T-cell clonal expansion were also seen in some patients who did not respond. After ivuxolimab, more expanded clones were found on average in CD8+ T cells than in CD4+ T cells.

For sequencing of the TCRbeta CDR3 region, genomic DNA was extracted from the sorted cells. TCRbeta CDR3 regions were sequenced using the immunoSEQ Assay. Held by TCRdb, this immuneACCESS table contains in-frame sequences only and omits some clones. Under half of the omission traces to an unresolved V gene where checked; the cause of the rest is unknown. The sample table records 60,000 to 80,000 clones; roughly 80% of these occur just once. Of the sample, under 7% is held by the ten largest clones. This TCR derives from an adult with an advanced solid tumor such as melanoma, head and neck, liver or kidney cancer. This specimen consisted of CD4+ or CD8+ T cells sorted from blood, obtained in a trial of the OX40 agonist ivuxolimab. The rearranged segments are TRBV7-9 and TRBJ1-1; a confident D gene designation cannot be given. The nucleotide sequence is given as TGTGCCAGCAGCCGAGAACCTAACACTGAAGCTTTCTTT. This sequence encodes CASSREPNTEAFF.